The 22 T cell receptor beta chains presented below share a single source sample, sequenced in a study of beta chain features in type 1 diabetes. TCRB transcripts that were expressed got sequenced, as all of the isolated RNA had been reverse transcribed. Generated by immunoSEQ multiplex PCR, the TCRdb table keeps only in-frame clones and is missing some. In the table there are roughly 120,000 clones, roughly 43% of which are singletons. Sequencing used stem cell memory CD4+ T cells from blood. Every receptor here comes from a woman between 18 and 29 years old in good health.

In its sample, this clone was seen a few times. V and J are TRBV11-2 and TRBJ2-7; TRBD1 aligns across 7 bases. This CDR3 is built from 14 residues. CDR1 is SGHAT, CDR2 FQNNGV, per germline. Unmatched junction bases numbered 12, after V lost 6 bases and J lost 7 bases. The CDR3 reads CASRRPGQRPEQYF. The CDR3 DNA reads TGTGCCAGCAGACGACCGGGACAGCGCCCTGAGCAGTACTTC. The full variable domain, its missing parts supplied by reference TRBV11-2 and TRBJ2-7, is EAGVAQSPRYKIIEKRQSVAFWCNPISGHATLYWYQQILGQGPKLLIQFQNNGVVDDSQLPKDRFSAERLKGVDSTLKIQPAKLEDSAVYLCASRRPGQRPEQYFGPGTRLTVT.

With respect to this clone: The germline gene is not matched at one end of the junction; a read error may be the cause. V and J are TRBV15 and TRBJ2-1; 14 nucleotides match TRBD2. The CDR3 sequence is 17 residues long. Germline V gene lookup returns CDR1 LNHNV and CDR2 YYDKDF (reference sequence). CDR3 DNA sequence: TGTGCCACCAGCAGCAGGACTAGCGGGAGGTTTTACAGTGAGCAGTTCTTC. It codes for CATSSRTSGRFYSEQFF.

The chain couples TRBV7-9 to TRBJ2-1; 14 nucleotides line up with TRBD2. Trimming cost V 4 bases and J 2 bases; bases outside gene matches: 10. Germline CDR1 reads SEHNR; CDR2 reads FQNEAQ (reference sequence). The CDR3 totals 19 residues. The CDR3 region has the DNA TGTGCCAGCAGCTCATCCGGGACTAGCGGGAGAAAGACCTACAATGAGCAGTTCTTC. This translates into CASSSSGTSGRKTYNEQFF.

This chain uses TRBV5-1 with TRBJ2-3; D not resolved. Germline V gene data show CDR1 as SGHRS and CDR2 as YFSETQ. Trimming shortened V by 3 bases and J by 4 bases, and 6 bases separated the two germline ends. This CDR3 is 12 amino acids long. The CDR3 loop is CASSSPADTQYF. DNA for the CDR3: TGCGCCAGCAGCTCGCCGGCAGATACGCAGTATTTT. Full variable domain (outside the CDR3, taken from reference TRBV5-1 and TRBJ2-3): KAGVTQTPRYLIKTRGQQVTLSCSPISGHRSVSWYQQTPGQGLQFLFEYFSETQRNKGNFPGRFSGRQFSNSRSEMNVSTLELGDSALYLCASSSPADTQYFGPGTRLTVL.

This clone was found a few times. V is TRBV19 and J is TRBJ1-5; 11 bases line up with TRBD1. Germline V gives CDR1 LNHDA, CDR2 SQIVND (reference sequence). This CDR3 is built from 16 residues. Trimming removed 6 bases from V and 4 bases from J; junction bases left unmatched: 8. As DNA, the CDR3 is TGTGCCAGTAGGCCGGACAGGGGGCTTGGAAATCAGCCCCAGCATTTT. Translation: CASRPDRGLGNQPQHF.

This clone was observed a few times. The CDR3 DNA is TGTGCCAGCAATAGAGGGGGCTCCTACGAGCAGTACTTC. This translates into CASNRGGSYEQYF. The J gene is TRBJ2-7, the V gene TRBV25-1, with TRBD1 as a possible D gene (6 bases). The germline V and J ends were trimmed by 7 bases and 0 bases, with 10 bases remaining between them. Per the germline V gene, CDR1 is MGHDK and CDR2 is SYGVNS. The CDR3 contains 13 residues.

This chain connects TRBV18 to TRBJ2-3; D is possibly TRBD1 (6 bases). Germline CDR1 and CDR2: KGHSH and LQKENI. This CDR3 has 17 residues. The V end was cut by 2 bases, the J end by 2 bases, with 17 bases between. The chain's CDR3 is CASSPTQGVYHTDTQYF. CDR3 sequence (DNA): TGTGCCAGCTCACCAACACAGGGCGTCTATCACACAGATACGCAGTATTTT.

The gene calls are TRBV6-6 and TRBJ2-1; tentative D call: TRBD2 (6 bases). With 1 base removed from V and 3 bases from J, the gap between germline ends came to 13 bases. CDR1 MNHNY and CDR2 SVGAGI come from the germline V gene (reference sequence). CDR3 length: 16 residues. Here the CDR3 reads CASSYYVGTLYNEQFF. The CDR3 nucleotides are TGTGCCAGCAGTTACTACGTTGGGACTCTCTACAATGAGCAGTTCTTC.

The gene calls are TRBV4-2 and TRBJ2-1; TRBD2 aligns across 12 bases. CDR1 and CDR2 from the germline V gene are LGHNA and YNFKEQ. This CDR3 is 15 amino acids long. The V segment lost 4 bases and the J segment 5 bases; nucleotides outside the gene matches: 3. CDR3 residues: CASSPGLAGHNEQFF. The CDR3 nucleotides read TGTGCCAGCAGCCCTGGACTAGCGGGGCACAATGAGCAGTTCTTC.

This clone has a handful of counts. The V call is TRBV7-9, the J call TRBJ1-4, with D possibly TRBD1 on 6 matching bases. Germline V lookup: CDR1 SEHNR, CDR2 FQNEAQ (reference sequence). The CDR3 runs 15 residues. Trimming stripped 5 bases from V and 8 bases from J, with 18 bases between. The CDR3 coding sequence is TGTGCCAGCAGCACGATGGGGGGGCAACGGGAAAAACTGTTTTTT. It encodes CASSTMGGQREKLFF.

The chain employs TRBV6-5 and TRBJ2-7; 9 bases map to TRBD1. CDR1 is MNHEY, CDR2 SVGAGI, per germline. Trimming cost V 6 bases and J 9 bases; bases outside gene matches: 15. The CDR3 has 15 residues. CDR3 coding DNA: TGTGCCAGCAGGTGGACCGGGACAGGGAAAATAGTGCAGTACTTC. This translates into CASRWTGTGKIVQYF.

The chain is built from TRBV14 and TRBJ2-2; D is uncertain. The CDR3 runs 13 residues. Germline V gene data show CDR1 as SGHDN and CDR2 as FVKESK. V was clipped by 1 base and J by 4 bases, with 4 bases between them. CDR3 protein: CASSQVSTGELFF. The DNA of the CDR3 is TGTGCCAGCAGCCAAGTATCCACCGGGGAGCTGTTTTTT.

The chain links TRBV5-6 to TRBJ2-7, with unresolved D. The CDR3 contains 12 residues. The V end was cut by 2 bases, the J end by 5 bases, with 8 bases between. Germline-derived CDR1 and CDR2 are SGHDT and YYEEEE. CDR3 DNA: TGTGCCAGCAGCTTTTGGCGGAACGAGCAGTACTTC. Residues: CASSFWRNEQYF.

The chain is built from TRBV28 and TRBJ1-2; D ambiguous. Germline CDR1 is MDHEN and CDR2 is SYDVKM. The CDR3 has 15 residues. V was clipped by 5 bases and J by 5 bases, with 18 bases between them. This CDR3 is CASSAGGATGYGYTF. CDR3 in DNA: TGTGCCAGCAGTGCCGGAGGCGCCACTGGTTATGGCTACACCTTC.

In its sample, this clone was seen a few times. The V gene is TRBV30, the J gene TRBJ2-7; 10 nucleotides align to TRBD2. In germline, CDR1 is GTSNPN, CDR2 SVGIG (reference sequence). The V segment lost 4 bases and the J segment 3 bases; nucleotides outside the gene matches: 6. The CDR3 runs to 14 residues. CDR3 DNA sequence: TGTGCCTGGAAACTAGCGGGGACCCGCTACGAGCAGTACTTC. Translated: CAWKLAGTRYEQYF.

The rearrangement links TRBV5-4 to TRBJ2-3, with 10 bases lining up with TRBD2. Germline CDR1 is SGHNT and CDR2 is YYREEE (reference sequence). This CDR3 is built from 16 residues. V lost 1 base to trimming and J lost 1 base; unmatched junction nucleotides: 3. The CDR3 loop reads CASSLSLAGGTDTQYF. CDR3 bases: TGTGCCAGCAGCTTGAGTCTAGCGGGGGGCACAGATACGCAGTATTTT.

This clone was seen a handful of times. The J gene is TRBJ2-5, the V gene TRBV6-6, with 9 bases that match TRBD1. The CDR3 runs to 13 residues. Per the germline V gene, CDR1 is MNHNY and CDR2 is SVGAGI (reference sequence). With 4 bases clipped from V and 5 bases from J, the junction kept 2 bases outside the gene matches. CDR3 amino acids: CASSWTGVETQYF. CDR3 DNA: TGTGCCAGCAGTTGGACAGGGGTGGAGACCCAGTACTTC.

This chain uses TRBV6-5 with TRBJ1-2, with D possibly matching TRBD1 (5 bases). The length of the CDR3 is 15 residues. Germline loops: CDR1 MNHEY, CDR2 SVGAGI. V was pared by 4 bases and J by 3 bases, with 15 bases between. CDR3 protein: CASSFSQGNYYGYTF. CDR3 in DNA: TGTGCCAGCAGTTTTTCTCAGGGTAATTACTATGGCTACACCTTC.

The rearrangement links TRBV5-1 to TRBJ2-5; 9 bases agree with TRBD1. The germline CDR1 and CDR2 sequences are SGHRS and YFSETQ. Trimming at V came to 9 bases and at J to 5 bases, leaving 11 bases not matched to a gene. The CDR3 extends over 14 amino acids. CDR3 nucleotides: TGCGCCACCGCTGCCAAGACAGGGGGGGAGACCCAGTACTTC. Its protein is CATAAKTGGETQYF.

CDR3 sequence reads: CASSTSGIFTDTQYF. Written as DNA, the CDR3 is TGCGCCAGCAGCACTAGCGGGATCTTCACAGATACGCAGTATTTT. The chain is built from TRBV4-3 and TRBJ2-3, with 10 bases aligning to TRBD2. J gave up 2 bases and V 5 bases, and 4 bases lay outside the gene matches. CDR1 and CDR2 from the germline V gene are LGHNA and YSLEER. The CDR3 is made up of 15 amino acids.

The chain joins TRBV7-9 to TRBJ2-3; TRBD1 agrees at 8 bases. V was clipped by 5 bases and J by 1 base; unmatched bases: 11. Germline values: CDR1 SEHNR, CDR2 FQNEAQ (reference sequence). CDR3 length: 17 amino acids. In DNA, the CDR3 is TGTGCCAGCAGCAAGTTTCAGGGGGCATTTCGCACAGATACGCAGTATTTT. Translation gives CASSKFQGAFRTDTQYF.

The CDR3 nucleotides read TGTGCCAGCAGCTTAGGGGAGCCTAGCCCTAGCACAGATACGCAGTATTTT. Its translation: CASSLGEPSPSTDTQYF. This sequence joins TRBV7-9 and TRBJ2-3; TRBD2 is a possible D gene (5 bases). The length of the CDR3 is 17 residues. Trimming took off 1 base at V and 0 bases at J, with 14 bases between the two ends. Germline CDR1 reads SEHNR; CDR2 reads FQNEAQ (reference sequence). Full variable domain (remainder filled in from reference TRBV7-9 and TRBJ2-3): DTGVSQNPRHKITKRGQNVTFRCDPISEHNRLYWYRQTLGQGPEFLTYFQNEAQLEKSRLLSDRFSAERPKGSFSTLEIQRTEQGDSAMYLCASSLGEPSPSTDTQYFGPGTRLTVL.